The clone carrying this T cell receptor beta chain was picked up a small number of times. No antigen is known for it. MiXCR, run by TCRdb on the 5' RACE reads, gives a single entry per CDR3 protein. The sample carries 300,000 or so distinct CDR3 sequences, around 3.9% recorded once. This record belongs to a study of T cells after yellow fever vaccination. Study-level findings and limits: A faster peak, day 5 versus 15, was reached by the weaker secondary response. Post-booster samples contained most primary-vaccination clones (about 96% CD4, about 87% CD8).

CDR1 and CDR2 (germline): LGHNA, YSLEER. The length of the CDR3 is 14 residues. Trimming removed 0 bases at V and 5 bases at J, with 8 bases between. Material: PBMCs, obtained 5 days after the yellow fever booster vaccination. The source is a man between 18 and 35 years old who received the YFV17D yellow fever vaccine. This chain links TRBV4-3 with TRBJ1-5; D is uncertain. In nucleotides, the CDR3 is TGCGCCAGCAGCCAAGATACCCGTTATCAGCCCCAGCATTTT. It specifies CASSQDTRYQPQHF.